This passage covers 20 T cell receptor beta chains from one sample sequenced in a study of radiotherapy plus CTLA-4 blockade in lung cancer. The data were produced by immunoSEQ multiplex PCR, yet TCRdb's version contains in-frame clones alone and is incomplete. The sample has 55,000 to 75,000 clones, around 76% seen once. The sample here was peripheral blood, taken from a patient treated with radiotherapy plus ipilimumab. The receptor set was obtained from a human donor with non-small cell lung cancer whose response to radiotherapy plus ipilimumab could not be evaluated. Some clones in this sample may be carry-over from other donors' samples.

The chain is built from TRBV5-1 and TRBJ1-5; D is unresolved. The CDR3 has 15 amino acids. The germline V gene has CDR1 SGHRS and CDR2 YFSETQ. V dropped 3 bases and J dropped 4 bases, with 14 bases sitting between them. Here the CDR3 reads CASSSYGSPNQPQHF. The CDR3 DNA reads TGCGCCAGCAGCTCGTACGGGTCCCCGAATCAGCCCCAGCATTTT.

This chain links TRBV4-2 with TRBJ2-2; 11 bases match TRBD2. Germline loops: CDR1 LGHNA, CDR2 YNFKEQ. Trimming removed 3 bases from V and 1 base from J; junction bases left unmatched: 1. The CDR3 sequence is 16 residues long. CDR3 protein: CASSHGLAGNTGELFF. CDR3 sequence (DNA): TGTGCCAGCAGCCATGGACTAGCGGGGAACACCGGGGAGCTGTTTTTT.

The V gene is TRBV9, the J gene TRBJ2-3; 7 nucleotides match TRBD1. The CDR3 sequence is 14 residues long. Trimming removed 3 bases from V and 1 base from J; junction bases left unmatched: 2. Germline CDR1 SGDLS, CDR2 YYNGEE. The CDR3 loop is CASSAGQGTDTQYF. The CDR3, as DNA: TGTGCCAGCAGCGCCGGACAGGGCACAGATACGCAGTATTTT.

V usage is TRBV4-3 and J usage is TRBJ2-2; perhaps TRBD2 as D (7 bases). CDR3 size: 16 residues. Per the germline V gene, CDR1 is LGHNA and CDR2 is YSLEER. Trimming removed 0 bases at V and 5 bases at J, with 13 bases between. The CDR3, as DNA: TGCGCCAGCAGCCAAGAGGGGGGGCTCGGAACCGGGGAGCTGTTTTTT. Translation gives CASSQEGGLGTGELFF.

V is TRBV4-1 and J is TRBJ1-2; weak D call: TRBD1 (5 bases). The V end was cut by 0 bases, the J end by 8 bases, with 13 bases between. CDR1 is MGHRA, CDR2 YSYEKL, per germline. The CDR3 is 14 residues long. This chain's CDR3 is CASSQDARTQGYTF. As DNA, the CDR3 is TGCGCCAGCAGCCAAGACGCCCGGACACAGGGCTACACCTTC.

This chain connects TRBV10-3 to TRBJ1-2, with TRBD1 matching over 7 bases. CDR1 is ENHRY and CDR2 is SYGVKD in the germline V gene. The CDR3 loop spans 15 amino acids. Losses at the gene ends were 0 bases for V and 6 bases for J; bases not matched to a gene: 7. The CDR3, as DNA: TGTGCCATCAGTGAGTCGGCCAGGGGGAGACATGGCTACACCTTC. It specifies CAISESARGRHGYTF.

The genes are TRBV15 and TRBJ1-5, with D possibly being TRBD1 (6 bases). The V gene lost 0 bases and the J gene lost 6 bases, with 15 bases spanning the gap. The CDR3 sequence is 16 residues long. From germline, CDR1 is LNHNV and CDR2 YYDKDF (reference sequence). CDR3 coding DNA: TGTGCCACCAGCAGAGATGGGGAGGGGGTGAGTCAGCCCCAGCATTTT. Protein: CATSRDGEGVSQPQHF.

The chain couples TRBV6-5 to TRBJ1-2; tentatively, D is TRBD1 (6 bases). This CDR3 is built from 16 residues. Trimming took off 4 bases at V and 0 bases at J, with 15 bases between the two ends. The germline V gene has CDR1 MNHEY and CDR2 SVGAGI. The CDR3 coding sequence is TGTGCCAGCAGTTTCTCCGGTACAGGGTCTAACTATGGCTACACCTTC. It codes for CASSFSGTGSNYGYTF.

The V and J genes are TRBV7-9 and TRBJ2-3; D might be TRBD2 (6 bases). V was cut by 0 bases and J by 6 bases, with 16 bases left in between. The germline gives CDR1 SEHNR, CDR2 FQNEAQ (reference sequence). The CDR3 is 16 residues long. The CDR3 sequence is CASSLAGTSSTDTQYF. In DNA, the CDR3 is TGTGCCAGCAGCTTAGCCGGGACTTCGTCCACCGATACGCAGTATTTT.

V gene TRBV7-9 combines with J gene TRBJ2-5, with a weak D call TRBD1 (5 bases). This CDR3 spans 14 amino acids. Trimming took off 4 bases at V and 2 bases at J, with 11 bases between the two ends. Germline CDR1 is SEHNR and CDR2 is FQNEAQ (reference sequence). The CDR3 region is CASSSTALQETQYF. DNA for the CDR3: TGTGCCAGCAGCTCGACAGCTTTACAAGAGACCCAGTACTTC.

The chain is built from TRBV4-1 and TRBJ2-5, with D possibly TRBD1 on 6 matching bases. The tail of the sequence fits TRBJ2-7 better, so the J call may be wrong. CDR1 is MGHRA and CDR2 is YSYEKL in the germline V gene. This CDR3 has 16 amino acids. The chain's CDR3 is CASSAHRVRTSYEQYF. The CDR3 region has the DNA TGCGCCAGCAGCGCCCACAGGGTACGGACCTCCTACGAGCAGTACTTC.

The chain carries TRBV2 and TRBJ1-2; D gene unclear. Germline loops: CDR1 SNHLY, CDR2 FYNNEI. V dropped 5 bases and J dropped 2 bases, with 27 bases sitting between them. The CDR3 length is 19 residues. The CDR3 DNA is TGTGCCAGCAGTCTTGCCGGAACGGATCCCACCAGCGGAAACTATGGCTACACCTTC. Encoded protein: CASSLAGTDPTSGNYGYTF. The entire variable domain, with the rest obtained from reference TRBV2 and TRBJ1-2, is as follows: EPEVTQTPSHQVTQMGQEVILRCVPISNHLYFYWYRQILGQKVEFLVSFYNNEISEKSEIFDDQFSVERPDGSNFTLKIRSTKLEDSAMYFCASSLAGTDPTSGNYGYTFGSGTRLTVV.

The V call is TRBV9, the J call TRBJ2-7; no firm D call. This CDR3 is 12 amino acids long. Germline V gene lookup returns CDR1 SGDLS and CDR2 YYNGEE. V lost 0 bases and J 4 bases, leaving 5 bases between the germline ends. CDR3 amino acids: CASSVGGYEQYF. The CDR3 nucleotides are TGTGCCAGCAGCGTAGGAGGATACGAGCAGTACTTC.

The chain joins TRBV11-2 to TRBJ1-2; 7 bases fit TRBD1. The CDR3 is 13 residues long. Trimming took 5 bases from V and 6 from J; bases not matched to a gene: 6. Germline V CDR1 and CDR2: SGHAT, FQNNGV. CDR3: CASSPGTANGYTF. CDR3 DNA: TGTGCCAGCAGCCCCGGGACAGCAAATGGCTACACCTTC.

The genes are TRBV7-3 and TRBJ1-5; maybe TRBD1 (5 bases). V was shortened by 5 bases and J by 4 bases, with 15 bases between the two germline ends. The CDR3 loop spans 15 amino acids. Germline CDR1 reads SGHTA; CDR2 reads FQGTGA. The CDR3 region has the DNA TGTGCCAGCAGCCCATACTGGGGGGGTAATCAGCCCCAGCATTTT. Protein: CASSPYWGGNQPQHF.

The CDR3 sequence: CATDSGRGTRETQYF. CDR3 coding DNA: TGTGCCACTGACTCGGGGCGGGGGACTAGGGAGACCCAGTACTTC. The chain employs TRBV19 and TRBJ2-5, with TRBD2 identical over 8 bases. The CDR3 has 15 amino acids. Germline V gene data show CDR1 as LNHDA and CDR2 as SQIVND (reference sequence). After removal of 10 bases from V and 5 bases from J, the junction contained 15 bases not matched to a gene.

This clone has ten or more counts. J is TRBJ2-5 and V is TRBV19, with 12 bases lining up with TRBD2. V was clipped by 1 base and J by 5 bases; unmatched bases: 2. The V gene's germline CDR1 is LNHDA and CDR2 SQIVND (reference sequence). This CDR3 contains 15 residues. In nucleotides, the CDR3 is TGTGCCAGTAGTATAGGCGGGACTAGCGGGGAGACCCAGTACTTC. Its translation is CASSIGGTSGETQYF. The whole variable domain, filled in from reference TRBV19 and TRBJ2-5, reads DGGITQSPKYLFRKEGQNVTLSCEQNLNHDAMYWYRQDPGQGLRLIYYSQIVNDFQKGDIAEGYSVSREKKESFPLTVTSAQKNPTAFYLCASSIGGTSGETQYFGPGTRLLVL.

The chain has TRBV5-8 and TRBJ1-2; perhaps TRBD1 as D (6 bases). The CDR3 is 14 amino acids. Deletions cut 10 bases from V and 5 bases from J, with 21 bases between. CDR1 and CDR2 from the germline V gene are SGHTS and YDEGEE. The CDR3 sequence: CAALDRTMLYGYTF. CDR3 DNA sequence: TGTGCCGCGCTTGACAGGACAATGCTTTATGGCTACACCTTC. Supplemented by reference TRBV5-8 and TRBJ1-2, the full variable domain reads EAGVTQSPTHLIKTRGQQATLRCSPISGHTSVYWYQQALGLGLQFLLWYDEGEERNRGNFPPRFSGRQFPNYSSELNVNALELEDSALYLCAALDRTMLYGYTFGSGTRLTVV.

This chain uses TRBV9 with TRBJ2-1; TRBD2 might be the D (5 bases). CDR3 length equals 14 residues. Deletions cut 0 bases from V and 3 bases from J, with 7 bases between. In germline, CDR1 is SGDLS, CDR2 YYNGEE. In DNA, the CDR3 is TGTGCCAGCAGCGTAGCTCGGGGCTACAATGAGCAGTTCTTC. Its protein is CASSVARGYNEQFF.

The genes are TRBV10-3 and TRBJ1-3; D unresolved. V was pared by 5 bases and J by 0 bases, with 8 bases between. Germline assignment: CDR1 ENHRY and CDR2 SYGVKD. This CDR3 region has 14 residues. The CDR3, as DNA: TGTGCCATCAGTTTTACTGACTCTGGAAACACCATATATTTT. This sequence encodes CAISFTDSGNTIYF.